The 9 T cell receptor beta chains given below trace back to one sample, sequenced in a study of shared clonotypes between healthy human individuals (dated by TCRdb to about 2020). CD8 naive samples were obtained by positive selection for CCR7 among CD45RO-negative cells, yielding a CD45RA+CCR7+ population from which TemRA cells were excluded. Libraries were made using the immunoSEQ multiplex PCR assay. TCRdb re-hosts the immuneACCESS table, in-frame sequences only. Its copies lack some clones; in the studies checked, an unresolved V gene accounts for under half of them, and the cause for the rest is not known. This sample lists around 2,000,000 clones; 85% to 95% were detected once. Jointly, the top ten make up about 1.8% of the sample. Sequenced input: naive CD8+ T cells from PBMCs. The sample's cell subset or site label, in plain terms: CD45RA+CCR7+. Every receptor here comes from a man aged 18 to 35 in good health. Some clones in this sample may be carry-over from other donors' samples.

The genes are TRBV19 and TRBJ2-7, with D perhaps TRBD1 or TRBD2 (5 bases each). The CDR3 extends over 14 amino acids. Germline values: CDR1 LNHDA, CDR2 SQIVND (reference sequence). Trimming cost V 7 bases and J 3 bases, with 16 bases left between them. The CDR3, as DNA: TGTGCCAGTACCCCAGGCACAGGACTCTACGAGCAGTACTTC. It codes for CASTPGTGLYEQYF. Full variable domain (outside the CDR3, taken from reference TRBV19 and TRBJ2-7): DGGITQSPKYLFRKEGQNVTLSCEQNLNHDAMYWYRQDPGQGLRLIYYSQIVNDFQKGDIAEGYSVSREKKESFPLTVTSAQKNPTAFYLCASTPGTGLYEQYFGPGTRLTVT.

The chain links TRBV28 to TRBJ1-1; D gene ambiguous. Trimming shortened V by 2 bases and J by 0 bases, and 13 bases separated the two germline ends. This CDR3 comprises 16 residues. Germline CDR1 is MDHEN and CDR2 is SYDVKM. The CDR3 region has the DNA TGTGCCAGCAGTTTAAGGTTTTCCAGCGTGAACACTGAAGCTTTCTTT. Translation: CASSLRFSSVNTEAFF. The full variable domain, rest sourced from reference TRBV28 and TRBJ1-1, is DVKVTQSSRYLVKRTGEKVFLECVQDMDHENMFWYRQDPGLGLRLIYFSYDVKMKEKGDIPEGYSVSREKKERFSLILESASTNQTSMYLCASSLRFSSVNTEAFFGQGTRLTVV.

The rearrangement links TRBV6-5 to TRBJ2-2; unclear D gene. CDR1 is MNHEY, CDR2 SVGAGI, per germline. The CDR3 loop spans 16 amino acids. Trimming removed 2 bases from V and 0 bases from J, with 10 bases in between. The CDR3, as DNA: TGTGCCAGCAGTTACAGCCCGGAAACGAACACCGGGGAGCTGTTTTTT. Translation gives CASSYSPETNTGELFF.

The chain uses TRBV11-2 and TRBJ2-7; D remains unclear. V lost 1 base to trimming and J lost 1 base, with 14 bases between them. The V gene's germline CDR1 is SGHAT and CDR2 FQNNGV. This CDR3 is 16 amino acids long. CDR3 amino acids: CASSLGAAKNSYEQYF. The CDR3, as DNA: TGTGCCAGCAGCTTAGGCGCCGCCAAAAATTCCTACGAGCAGTACTTC.

This chain's CDR3 is CACGLGGNTEAFF. The CDR3 region has the DNA TGTGCCTGCGGCTTGGGGGGAAACACTGAAGCTTTCTTT. V usage is TRBV25-1 and J usage is TRBJ1-1; D is perhaps TRBD1 (5 bases). Trimming took off 11 bases at V and 2 bases at J, with 15 bases between the two ends. Looked up from germline, CDR1 is MGHDK and CDR2 is SYGVNS. The CDR3 totals 13 residues.

The chain has TRBV23-1 and TRBJ2-2; possibly TRBD2 for D (5 bases). TRBV23-1 is an ORF, with its function uncertain. With 0 bases removed from V and 7 bases from J, the gap between germline ends came to 18 bases. This CDR3 has 17 amino acids. This CDR3 is CASSQSWVTEGGGELFF. CDR3 nucleotides: TGCGCCAGCAGTCAATCGTGGGTAACCGAAGGAGGCGGGGAGCTGTTTTTT.

The CDR3 DNA reads TGTGCCAGCAGCCAAGCAGTTGGCCAGGAGGCTTACGAGCAGTACTTC. Protein sequence: CASSQAVGQEAYEQYF. The rearrangement links TRBV4-2 to TRBJ2-7, with D perhaps TRBD2 (5 bases). This CDR3 has 16 amino acids. Looked up from germline, CDR1 is LGHNA and CDR2 is YNFKEQ. V lost 1 base, J lost 4 bases, and 17 bases lay in between.

This clone came up once. The chain is built from TRBV14 and TRBJ2-1, with D unresolved. Germline lookup yields CDR1 SGHDN and CDR2 FVKESK. Trimming pared 0 bases from V and 8 bases from J, leaving 11 bases between. The CDR3 has 14 amino acids. CDR3 protein: CASSQDNPPHEQFF. CDR3 coding DNA: TGTGCCAGCAGCCAAGATAACCCGCCCCATGAGCAGTTCTTC.

The J gene is TRBJ2-1, the V gene TRBV2; TRBD2 agrees at 8 bases. The germline V gene has CDR1 SNHLY and CDR2 FYNNEI. The V gene end was trimmed by 4 bases and the J gene end by 1 base; junction bases not matched to a gene: 9. This CDR3 spans 17 amino acids. As DNA, the CDR3 is TGTGCCAGCAGTGGGGGACTAGTGGGAAGGTCCTACAATGAGCAGTTCTTC. It is translated as CASSGGLVGRSYNEQFF.